This T cell receptor (beta chain) stems from a study of T cell repertoires in cytomegalovirus infection. This clonotype was recorded at least ten times. With 5 bases removed from V and 5 bases from J, the gap between germline ends came to 15 bases. In germline, CDR1 is MDHEN, CDR2 SYDVKM. This CDR3 comprises 14 residues. MiXCR was run by TCRdb on the reads, yielding one entry per CDR3 protein. The sample holds about 240,000 distinct CDR3 sequences; roughly an eighth are singletons and the top ten take 1.5% to 2%. This sequence was found in a human donor in good health (CMV status not recorded). Some clones in this sample may be carry-over from other donors' samples. Sequences were obtained from PBMCs. This rearrangement joins TRBV28 to TRBJ2-5, with a tentative D call TRBD2 (5 bases). The DNA of the CDR3 is TGTGCCAGCAGTCCGCCAGCTAGCTTTGAGACCCAGTACTTC. Its protein product is CASSPPASFETQYF.